The clone carrying this TCR beta chain appeared once. Sample-barcoded 5' priming and a J-beta primer mix drove a second PCR of about 6 to 11 cycles. TCRdb processed the 5' RACE reads anew with MiXCR; each CDR3 protein has one entry. The sample carries 750,000 to 950,000 distinct CDR3 sequences, 50% to 65% recorded once. In germline, CDR1 is SGDLS, CDR2 YYNGEE. The CDR3 has 12 residues. Trimming stripped 2 bases from V and 15 bases from J, with 15 bases between. The data derive from a study of blood T cells in healthy people across ages. The clonotype originates from a man older than 75 in good health. V is TRBV9 and J is TRBJ2-1; TRBD2 might be the D (6 bases). Sequences were obtained from blood. The CDR3 loop is CASSVSGPGLFF. The DNA of the CDR3 is TGTGCCAGCAGCGTTAGCGGACCCGGTCTGTTCTTC.